What follows are 15 T cell receptor beta chains derived from one specimen sequenced in a study of graft-versus-host responses after intestinal transplantation. Generated by immunoSEQ multiplex PCR, the TCRdb table keeps only in-frame clones and is missing some. Of about 15,000 clones in the sample, roughly 35% were seen once. Around 200,000 CFSE-labeled responder cells were plated with around 200,000 irradiated, violet-dye-labeled stimulator cells. Sample: alloreactive CD8+ T cells from a mixed lymphocyte reaction culture, taken before intestinal transplant. Subset: CFSE-low proliferating T cells sorted from roughly 6-day pre-transplant mixed lymphocyte reaction (GvH or HvG direction). These receptors originate from a human patient who received an intestinal transplant.

The rearrangement links TRBV4-1 to TRBJ1-1; unclear D gene. V was shortened by 7 bases and J by 0 bases, with 27 bases between the two germline ends. Per germline, CDR1 MGHRA and CDR2 YSYEKL. This CDR3 has 19 residues. The CDR3 loop is CASTADIESPHSLNTEAFF. DNA of the CDR3: TGCGCCAGCACCGCAGACATCGAAAGCCCTCATTCTTTGAACACTGAAGCTTTCTTT.

This clone was observed a single time. Other nucleotide sequences from this sample produce the same CDR3. CDR3 coding DNA: TGTGCCAGCAGCACCGGGACTAGAGCCTACGAGCAGTACTTC. It codes for CASSTGTRAYEQYF. The chain uses TRBV6-6 and TRBJ2-7; 8 bases are shared with TRBD2. Germline V gives CDR1 MNHNY, CDR2 SVGAGI (reference sequence). The CDR3 is made up of 14 amino acids. V trimming: 6 bases; J trimming: 2 bases; junction bases outside the gene matches: 6.

The gene calls are TRBV30 and TRBJ2-3; 7 bases map to TRBD2. The length of the CDR3 is 14 residues. Per the germline V gene, CDR1 is GTSNPN and CDR2 is SVGIG (reference sequence). The V segment lost 1 base and the J segment 0 bases; nucleotides outside the gene matches: 1. This CDR3 is CAWSAAGSTDTQYF. CDR3 nucleotides: TGTGCCTGGAGTGCAGCGGGGAGCACAGATACGCAGTATTTT.

Only a few counts were recorded for this clone. CDR3 nucleotide sequence: TGTGCCAGCAGCGTCGGGACTAGCGGGGGGTTCACAGATACGCAGTATTTT. Residues: CASSVGTSGGFTDTQYF. The chain combines TRBV9 with TRBJ2-3; 15 positions match TRBD2. This CDR3 spans 17 amino acids. J was trimmed by 2 bases and V by 2 bases; bases with no gene match: 3. Germline values: CDR1 SGDLS, CDR2 YYNGEE.

This clone was seen just once. The chain recombines TRBV10-3 with TRBJ1-5, with D perhaps TRBD1 (5 bases). V was cut by 3 bases and J by 2 bases, with 11 bases left in between. This CDR3 region has 15 residues. Germline CDR1 reads ENHRY; CDR2 reads SYGVKD. The CDR3 sequence: CAISDGGVGNQPQHF. Written as DNA, the CDR3 is TGTGCCATCAGTGACGGAGGGGTGGGCAATCAGCCCCAGCATTTT.

The chain has TRBV4-3 and TRBJ2-3, with 11 bases lining up with TRBD2. Germline V lookup: CDR1 LGHNA, CDR2 YSLEER. The V gene end was trimmed by 0 bases and the J gene end by 3 bases; junction bases not matched to a gene: 8. The CDR3 loop spans 18 amino acids. CDR3 residues: CASSQDTSSGGITDTQYF. CDR3 DNA sequence: TGCGCCAGCAGCCAAGATACCTCTAGCGGGGGGATTACAGATACGCAGTATTTT.

CDR3 in DNA: TGCGCCAGCAGCCAGGATTTCCCGGGACTAGCGGGGGAATACAATGAGCAGTTCTTC. As protein: CASSQDFPGLAGEYNEQFF. This chain links TRBV4-3 with TRBJ2-1, with 14 positions matching TRBD2. CDR3 length equals 19 residues. After removal of 3 bases from V and 4 bases from J, the junction contained 11 bases not matched to a gene. Germline-derived CDR1 and CDR2 are LGHNA and YSLEER.

This clone appeared a few times. The gene calls are TRBV27 and TRBJ1-5; weak D call: TRBD1 (6 bases). Germline CDR1 MNHEY, CDR2 SMNVEV (reference sequence). The CDR3 sequence is 14 residues long. The V end lost 1 base, the J end lost 5 bases, and 9 bases lay between the germline ends. The CDR3 region is CASSLLGGHQPQHF. DNA for the CDR3: TGTGCCAGCAGTTTATTAGGGGGTCATCAGCCCCAGCATTTT.

This clone was detected a few times. CDR3 DNA: TGTGCCAGCAGCTCTAGCGGGGCCCAGGGGGAGACCCAGTACTTC. It encodes CASSSSGAQGETQYF. V and J are TRBV9 and TRBJ2-5; 9 bases align to TRBD2. The CDR3 has 15 amino acids. Germline assignment: CDR1 SGDLS and CDR2 YYNGEE. V lost 4 bases to trimming and J lost 5 bases; unmatched junction nucleotides: 9.

The chain has TRBV11-2 and TRBJ1-2; D is perhaps TRBD1 (6 bases). The CDR3 runs 15 residues. The ends were cut back, 4 bases at V and 8 bases at J, with 20 bases in the middle. In germline, CDR1 is SGHAT, CDR2 FQNNGV. CDR3 in DNA: TGTGCCAGCAGCTACGCAGGCAGGGGCCTTCCGGGCTACACCTTC. Its protein is CASSYAGRGLPGYTF.

This clone was observed a few times. The rearrangement uses TRBV7-9 and TRBJ2-1; TRBD1 might be the D (6 bases). The CDR3 consists of 14 residues. Trimming took 3 bases from V and 10 from J, leaving 16 bases between them. CDR1 and CDR2 (germline): SEHNR, FQNEAQ (reference sequence). The CDR3 region is CASSFRDNDREQFF. CDR3 nucleotides: TGTGCCAGCAGCTTCCGGGACAACGATCGCGAGCAGTTCTTC.

This clone was observed a few times. The CDR3 protein is CASSIAQDYNSPLHF. Here the CDR3 DNA reads TGTGCCAGTAGTATAGCTCAGGACTATAATTCACCCCTCCACTTT. The rearrangement joins TRBV19 to TRBJ1-6; D is unclear. V was clipped by 1 base and J by 3 bases, with 7 bases between them. The CDR3 extends over 15 amino acids. CDR1 and CDR2 (germline): LNHDA, SQIVND (reference sequence). Complete variable domain (other parts from reference TRBV19 and TRBJ1-6): DGGITQSPKYLFRKEGQNVTLSCEQNLNHDAMYWYRQDPGQGLRLIYYSQIVNDFQKGDIAEGYSVSREKKESFPLTVTSAQKNPTAFYLCASSIAQDYNSPLHFGNGTRLTVT.

The rearrangement links TRBV9 to TRBJ2-7, with 9 nucleotides matching TRBD1. The germline V gene encodes CDR1 SGDLS and CDR2 YYNGEE. CDR3 length: 14 amino acids. J lost 2 bases, V lost 4 bases, and 4 bases had no gene match. The chain's CDR3 is CASSPGQGTYEQYF. The CDR3, as DNA: TGTGCCAGCAGCCCGGGACAGGGTACCTACGAGCAGTACTTC.

Judged by abundance, this clone is medium-sized. CDR3 loop: CASMGATEAFF. In DNA, the CDR3 is TGTGCCAGTATGGGGGCCACTGAAGCTTTCTTT. This sequence joins TRBV27 and TRBJ1-1; D may be TRBD1 (6 bases). Germline CDR1 MNHEY, CDR2 SMNVEV (reference sequence). V was shortened by 9 bases and J by 4 bases, with 9 bases between the two germline ends. The CDR3 spans 11 residues.

The sample holds a few counts of this clone. V usage is TRBV29-1 and J usage is TRBJ2-2; 8 bases line up with TRBD2. Per the germline V gene, CDR1 is SQVTM and CDR2 is ANQGSEA. V shed 4 bases and J 7 bases; nucleotides not matched to a gene: 8. The CDR3 consists of 14 residues. CDR3 loop: CSVVRGGQGGELFF. The CDR3 DNA reads as TGCAGCGTTGTTCGGGGGGGCCAGGGCGGGGAGCTGTTTTTT.